Listed below are T cell receptor beta chains from one sample, sequenced in a study of blood T cells in healthy people across ages. TCRdb reprocessed the 5' RACE reads with MiXCR, giving one entry per CDR3 protein. The data hold around 1,500,000 distinct CDR3 sequences, with 35% to 45% observed a single time. Specimen: blood. The receptors were sampled from a woman aged 18-29 years in good health. Both conserved end residues are part of each CDR3. D genes are given only for firm matches. For some rows the clone size is stated as once, few or many, or as a class when expanded; others skip it.

CASSLGVVGNNEQFF	TGCGCCAGCAGCTTGGGAGTGGTGGGTAACAATGAGCAGTTCTTC	NA	TRBV5-1	few	TRBJ2-1
CASSVGPRNTEAFF	TGTGCCAGCAGCGTAGGCCCGCGGAACACTGAAGCTTTCTTT	NA	TRBV9	once	TRBJ1-1
CASSQARGDNKASYEQYF	TGTGCCAGCAGCCAAGCCAGGGGGGACAATAAAGCCAGTTACGAGCAGTACTTC	NA	TRBV3-1	NA	TRBJ2-7
CASSPGLGGNEQFF	TGTGCCAGCAGCCCCGGCCTGGGCGGAAATGAGCAGTTCTTC	NA	TRBV9	many	TRBJ2-1
CASSLLADSYEQYF	TGCGCCAGCAGCTTACTAGCTGACAGTTACGAGCAGTACTTC	NA	TRBV5-1	few	TRBJ2-7
CASGRTATYNEQFF	TGTGCCAGCGGACGGACAGCGACCTACAATGAGCAGTTCTTC	NA	TRBV6-1	NA	TRBJ2-1
CSASRQGPYEQYF	TGCAGTGCTAGTCGACAAGGCCCCTACGAGCAGTACTTC	NA	TRBV20-1	NA	TRBJ2-7
CASRDQGLAGEVYF	TGTGCCAGCAGAGACCAGGGACTAGCGGGAGAAGTGTACTTC	TRBD2	TRBV7-2	few	TRBJ2-7
CASSEEPQGALANTEAFF	TGCGCCAGCAGCGAGGAGCCTCAGGGGGCTTTGGCGAACACTGAAGCTTTCTTT	TRBD1	TRBV4-1	NA	TRBJ1-1
CASSPKTPGQGALLGEAFF	TGTGCCAGCAGTCCCAAAACCCCGGGACAGGGGGCCCTCCTGGGGGAAGCTTTCTTT	TRBD1	TRBV27	few	TRBJ1-1
CASRKTGMNTEAFF	TGTGCCAGCAGAAAGACAGGGATGAACACTGAAGCTTTCTTT	TRBD1	TRBV12-3/TRBV12-4	few	TRBJ1-1
CAISESGEETQYF	TGTGCCATCAGTGAGTCAGGGGAGGAGACCCAGTACTTC	NA	TRBV10-3	few	TRBJ2-5
CSARATQSNQPQHF	TGCAGTGCTAGAGCTACACAGAGCAATCAGCCCCAGCATTTT	NA	TRBV20-1	few	TRBJ1-5
CASSLGPPTSSYNEQFF	TGCGCCAGCAGCTTGGGTCCCCCAACAAGCTCCTACAATGAGCAGTTCTTC	NA	TRBV5-1	NA	TRBJ2-1
CASSQAVAGGSSYEQYF	TGTGCCAGCAGCCAAGCAGTAGCGGGAGGTTCCTCCTACGAGCAGTACTTC	TRBD2	TRBV4-2	few	TRBJ2-7
CASSFLLDLSYNEQFF	TGTGCCAGCAGTTTCTTACTAGACCTTTCCTACAATGAGCAGTTCTTC	NA	TRBV12-3/TRBV12-4	once	TRBJ2-1
CASSLDDSGLSYNEQYF	TGCGCCAGCAGCTTGGATGATAGCGGCCTATCCTACAATGAGCAGTACTTC	NA	TRBV5-1	NA	TRBJ2-5
CASSPGLPGEQYF	TGTGCCAGCAGTCCGGGACTGCCGGGGGAGCAGTACTTC	NA	TRBV7-6	NA	TRBJ2-7
CASRIGGAGSSYNEQFF	TGTGCCAGCAGGATAGGGGGGGCGGGGAGCTCCTACAATGAGCAGTTCTTC	NA	TRBV11-2	NA	TRBJ2-1
CASSRDPYLRGEQYF	TGTGCCAGCAGCCGGGACCCCTATCTCAGGGGGGAGCAGTACTTC	NA	TRBV3-1	few	TRBJ2-4
CASSYGREGPHNEQFF	TGTGCCAGCAGTTACGGGCGGGAGGGGCCCCACAATGAGCAGTTCTTC	TRBD2	TRBV6-5	NA	TRBJ2-1
CASSFGGYAYEQYF	TGTGCCAGCAGCTTTGGAGGATACGCCTACGAGCAGTACTTC	NA	TRBV5-5	NA	TRBJ2-7
CASRWTESTDTQYF	TGTGCCAGCAGGTGGACAGAGAGCACAGATACGCAGTATTTT	NA	TRBV27	few	TRBJ2-3
CSAAGLAGLRDTQYF	TGCAGTGCCGCCGGACTAGCGGGTTTGAGGGATACGCAGTATTTT	TRBD2	TRBV20-1	few	TRBJ2-3
CASSPGQGPLTDTQYF	TGTGCCAGCAGCCCCGGACAGGGTCCCCTTACGGATACGCAGTATTTT	TRBD1	TRBV6-6	few	TRBJ2-3
CASSESGTGLDEKLFF	TGTGCCAGCAGTGAATCCGGAACAGGGCTGGATGAAAAACTGTTTTTT	NA	TRBV25-1	NA	TRBJ1-4
CASSSPGGTNYGYTF	TGTGCCAGCAGTTCTCCGGGGGGAACTAACTACGGCTACACCTTC	NA	TRBV6-5	once	TRBJ1-2
CASSYSRGVGNEQFF	TGTGCCAGCAGTTACTCCAGGGGGGTTGGCAATGAGCAGTTCTTC	NA	TRBV6-6	NA	TRBJ2-1
CASSFTPGETDTQYF	TGTGCCAGCAGCTTCACCCCGGGAGAGACAGATACGCAGTATTTT	NA	TRBV14	few	TRBJ2-3
CSARDPFGTSGYNEQYF	TGCAGTGCTAGAGATCCCTTCGGGACTAGCGGATACAATGAGCAGTACTTC	TRBD2	TRBV20-1	NA	TRBJ2-7
CASSPPGLAGDNSPYEQYF	TGTGCCAGCTCACCACCGGGACTAGCGGGAGATAATTCACCCTACGAGCAGTACTTC	TRBD2	TRBV18	NA	TRBJ2-7
CASSVAGQGGYGYTF	TGTGCCAGCAGCGTAGCCGGACAGGGGGGCTATGGCTACACCTTC	TRBD1	TRBV9	NA	TRBJ1-2
CASSSQQLSMNTEAFF	TGCGCCAGCAGCTCACAACAGCTATCCATGAACACTGAAGCTTTCTTT	NA	TRBV5-1	NA	TRBJ1-1
CASSRAEVGEQFF	TGTGCCAGCAGCCGCGCGGAGGTAGGTGAGCAGTTCTTC	NA	TRBV3-1	NA	TRBJ2-1
CASNRHMDTEAFF	TGTGCCAGCAACAGGCACATGGACACTGAAGCTTTCTTT	NA	TRBV6-5	once	TRBJ1-1
CASSERMDTDTQYF	TGTGCCAGCAGTGAACGGATGGACACAGATACGCAGTATTTT	NA	TRBV2	few	TRBJ2-3
CASFPGGPTSYEQYF	TGTGCCAGCTTCCCCGGGGGTCCTACTTCCTACGAGCAGTACTTC	NA	TRBV18	NA	TRBJ2-7
CSALSGTGSYNEQYF	TGCAGTGCTCTCTCCGGGACAGGGTCCTACAATGAGCAGTACTTC	TRBD1	TRBV20-1	NA	TRBJ2-7
CSARSPHYEQYF	TGCAGTGCTAGATCTCCTCACTACGAGCAGTACTTC	NA	TRBV20-1	few	TRBJ2-7
CASSLVLAGEDEQYF	TGCGCCAGCAGCTTGGTACTAGCGGGAGAGGACGAGCAGTACTTC	TRBD2	TRBV5-1	few	TRBJ2-7